These 11 T cell receptor beta chains were all obtained from the same sample, sequenced in a study of cytomegalovirus exposure and HLA in healthy donors. Amplification used 60 Vbeta primers and 13 Jbeta primers. The repertoire was sequenced with immunoSEQ multiplex PCR; TCRdb's copy has only in-frame clones and lacks some. The sample records roughly 120,000 clones, 70% to 85% being singletons. The material sequenced was PBMCs. All receptors derive from a woman aged 50 to 60 in good health and CMV-seropositive.

This clone occurred a few times. The rearrangement links TRBV4-1 to TRBJ2-2, with D perhaps TRBD2 (5 bases). With 0 bases removed from V and 2 bases from J, the gap between germline ends came to 16 bases. This CDR3 has 18 amino acids. Germline CDR1 reads MGHRA; CDR2 reads YSYEKL. The CDR3 DNA is TGCGCCAGCAGCCAAGATTTTCTAAGGCGGGTAAACACCGGGGAGCTGTTTTTT. This codes for CASSQDFLRRVNTGELFF.

This chain joins TRBV9 and TRBJ1-2; D is perhaps TRBD1 (6 bases). The germline V and J ends were trimmed by 2 bases and 6 bases, with 14 bases remaining between them. CDR3 length: 14 amino acids. CDR1 is SGDLS, CDR2 YYNGEE, per germline. CDR3 sequence: CASSVDGAGDGYTF. DNA of the CDR3: TGTGCCAGCAGCGTCGACGGGGCAGGGGATGGCTACACCTTC.

CDR3 in amino acids: CAIGSNVGAHGYTF. CDR3 DNA sequence: TGTGCCATCGGGTCTAACGTGGGGGCACATGGCTACACCTTC. V is TRBV10-3 and J is TRBJ1-2; D is perhaps TRBD1 (6 bases). The germline gives CDR1 ENHRY, CDR2 SYGVKD. V gave up 8 bases and J gave up 6 bases, with 19 bases separating them. CDR3 length: 14 amino acids.

The rearrangement joins TRBV30 to TRBJ2-2; the match to TRBD2 covers 8 bases. Unmatched junction bases numbered 17, after V lost 0 bases and J lost 5 bases. The CDR3 consists of 19 residues. Germline V gene lookup returns CDR1 GTSNPN and CDR2 SVGIG (reference sequence). The CDR3 region has the DNA TGTGCCTGGAGTGTACTCGTCTACAGTCGGGGGGGTGGAACCGGGGAGCTGTTTTTT. This gives the protein CAWSVLVYSRGGGTGELFF.

This clone came up a few times. The chain employs TRBV5-1 and TRBJ2-3, with TRBD1 identical over 9 bases. This CDR3 spans 17 amino acids. Unmatched junction bases numbered 12, after V lost 2 bases and J lost 5 bases. Germline-derived CDR1 and CDR2 are SGHRS and YFSETQ. Here the CDR3 reads CASSFGATGGAGDTQYF. CDR3 sequence (DNA): TGCGCCAGCAGCTTTGGGGCAACAGGGGGCGCGGGAGATACGCAGTATTTT.

In regard to this clone: This specimen includes other DNA sequences encoding the same CDR3. The V and J genes are TRBV19 and TRBJ1-5; 10 bases align to TRBD1. The V segment lost 6 bases and the J segment 3 bases; nucleotides outside the gene matches: 2. CDR3 length: 14 residues. The germline V gene has CDR1 LNHDA and CDR2 SQIVND (reference sequence). CDR3 residues: CASSGTGVNQPQHF. The CDR3 coding sequence is TGTGCCAGTAGCGGGACAGGGGTCAATCAGCCCCAGCATTTT.

The rearrangement uses TRBV6-1 and TRBJ2-2; D is uncertain. CDR1 is MNHNS, CDR2 SASEGT, per germline. This CDR3 has 12 amino acids. Between the trimmed V and J ends, which lost 5 bases and 6 bases, there was a span of 7 bases. The CDR3 nucleotides read TGTGCCAGCAGTCCAGGCGCCGGGGAGCTGTTTTTT. Encoded protein: CASSPGAGELFF.

This clone showed up just a few times. V and J are TRBV18 and TRBJ1-4, with D perhaps TRBD1 (6 bases). The CDR3 length is 18 residues. Germline V gene data show CDR1 as KGHSH and CDR2 as LQKENI. The V end lost 0 bases, the J end lost 7 bases, and 21 bases lay between the germline ends. The CDR3 region is CASSPPNGGASDGEKLFF. DNA for the CDR3: TGTGCCAGCTCACCACCGAATGGGGGCGCTTCGGACGGTGAAAAACTGTTTTTT.

V and J are TRBV7-2 and TRBJ2-7; D uncertain. Germline CDR1 is SGHTA and CDR2 is FQGNSA. Trimming took off 0 bases at V and 6 bases at J, with 6 bases between the two ends. The CDR3 contains 12 residues. The CDR3 spells CASSLARSEQYF. CDR3 DNA sequence: TGTGCCAGCAGCTTAGCGAGGTCCGAGCAGTACTTC.

V usage is TRBV7-2 and J usage is TRBJ2-2; 7 bases agree with TRBD1. The CDR3 loop spans 15 amino acids. The germline gives CDR1 SGHTA, CDR2 FQGNSA. Unmatched junction bases numbered 5, after V lost 5 bases and J lost 2 bases. The CDR3 sequence is CASSQQGTNTGELFF. The CDR3 coding sequence is TGTGCCAGCAGCCAACAGGGGACCAACACCGGGGAGCTGTTTTTT.

A few counts support this clone. This chain links TRBV5-1 with TRBJ1-1, with D possibly TRBD1 on 6 matching bases. This CDR3 is 14 amino acids long. Trimming removed 4 bases from V and 2 bases from J, with 12 bases in between. Germline V gene sequence: CDR1 SGHRS, CDR2 YFSETQ. CDR3 protein: CASSVDRINTEAFF. CDR3 in DNA: TGCGCCAGCAGCGTAGACAGGATTAACACTGAAGCTTTCTTT.